This T cell receptor beta chain was observed in a study of Graves' ophthalmopathy and Graves' hyperthyroidism. V gave up 8 bases and J gave up 3 bases; unmatched junction bases: 15. CDR3 length equals 17 residues. Study results and caveats: For separating ophthalmopathy from stable hyperthyroidism, a 13-signature model gave about 90% sensitivity and approximately 80% specificity. Blood also carried most expanded thyroid clonotypes exceeding 0.001 frequency.

A word on this clonotype: Its antigen is unknown.

Amplification of TCR beta CDR3 regions used RNA transcripts. HTBI primers primed a first-round RT-PCR, and a second-round multiplex PCR followed. MiXCR was run by TCRdb on the multiplex PCR reads, yielding one entry per CDR3 protein. The sample contains about 400,000 distinct CDR3 sequences, approximately 20% of which appear only once. Where ophthalmopathy was present, donors had moderate-to-severe activity, CAS ≥3, NOSPECS ≥4 and duration under 3 months. Someone took the PBMCs out of roughly 10 ml of fresh peripheral blood. The gene calls are TRBV12-3 or TRBV12-4 and TRBJ1-2, with 10 bases identical to TRBD1. This TCR was recovered from a woman aged 18-30 years with Graves' ophthalmopathy. Input material: peripheral blood. The CDR3 region has the DNA TGTGCCAGCTCATACACGCCGGGACAGGGGCAATACTATGGCTACACCTTC. This codes for CASSYTPGQGQYYGYTF.